This record concerns one T cell receptor beta chain sequence. Per the authors' pipeline: Researchers report that nucleated cell counts were estimated from reference gene primer amplification. Profiling relied on immunoSEQ multiplex PCR, and the TCRdb table lists in-frame clones only, not all of them. V and J calls and clone size are copied from that table; D and trimming were computed from the DNA. Among about 180,000 clones listed, approximately 88% were seen once. This sample was included in a study of blood T cell repertoires in COVID-19. Study summary: Samples came from the United States, Italy and Spain, spanning acute and convalescent COVID-19. PBMCs, B-cell-depleted T cells, or T cells were the source of the cDNA or gDNA that made up the material.

Sequencing input: peripheral blood. The TCR sequence derives from a woman aged 30 to 39 with acute or convalescent COVID-19.

The CDR3 nucleotides read TGTGCCGGCGGGACTAGCGGCTACGAGCAGTACTTC. This sequence encodes CAGGTSGYEQYF. The chain is built from TRBV2 and TRBJ2-7, with 11 bases identical to TRBD2. The J segment lost 3 bases and the V segment lost 11 bases, leaving 3 bases of the junction unmatched. This CDR3 is built from 12 residues. CDR1 SNHLY and CDR2 FYNNEI come from the germline V gene.